The rows below give T cell receptor beta chains drawn from one sample of a study of breast tumors, draining lymph nodes, adjacent tissues. TCRdb re-analysed the multiplex PCR reads in MiXCR, keeping a single row per CDR3 protein. Of around 140,000 distinct CDR3 sequences in the sample, about a fifth are singletons; the top ten hold approximately 2.7%. Sequenced sample: axillary lymph node tissue. Source of these receptors: a female donor with breast cancer. Some clones in this sample may be carry-over from other donors' samples. Each CDR3 is given with its conserved first and last residue. Fields, in order: clone size, D gene, J gene, V gene, CDR3 DNA, CDR3 protein. D genes are given only for firm matches. Clone size is stated in some rows and not others, as once, few, many or a class when expanded.

clone_size: many
d_call: -
j_call: TRBJ1-5
v_call: TRBV7-9
cdr3_nt: TGTGCCAGCAGCTTACGAGACATCTGGGGCAATCAGCCCCAGCATTTT
cdr3_aa: CASSLRDIWGNQPQHF

clone_size: many
d_call: TRBD1
j_call: TRBJ2-7
v_call: TRBV20-1
cdr3_nt: TGCAGTGCTAGGGGTGACAGGGGGTCCTACGAGCAGTACTTC
cdr3_aa: CSARGDRGSYEQYF

clone_size: many
d_call: TRBD1
j_call: TRBJ2-3
v_call: TRBV19
cdr3_nt: TGTGCCAGTACCTCGCGTCCGACAGGGTATGACACAGATACGCAGTATTTT
cdr3_aa: CASTSRPTGYDTDTQYF

clone_size: few
d_call: TRBD1
j_call: TRBJ1-4
v_call: TRBV5-6
cdr3_nt: TGTGCCAGCAGCTTGGACAGGGGAACTAATGAAAAACTGTTTTTT
cdr3_aa: CASSLDRGTNEKLFF

clone_size: many
d_call: -
j_call: TRBJ2-2
v_call: TRBV5-1
cdr3_nt: TGCGCCAGCAGCTTGGAACAGGTGAAGACCGGGGAGCTGTTTTTT
cdr3_aa: CASSLEQVKTGELFF

clone_size: -
d_call: -
j_call: TRBJ1-3
v_call: TRBV19
cdr3_nt: TGTGCCAGTAGTGCGTCCGGGACGGGAGACTCTGAAAACACCATATATTTT
cdr3_aa: CASSASGTGDSENTIYF

clone_size: many
d_call: TRBD1
j_call: TRBJ2-1
v_call: TRBV20-1
cdr3_nt: TGCAGTGCTAGCGACAGGGGGCCCAGCTCCTACAATGAGCAGTTCTTC
cdr3_aa: CSASDRGPSSYNEQFF

clone_size: once
d_call: -
j_call: TRBJ2-5
v_call: TRBV4-3
cdr3_nt: TGCGCCAGCGGCCAAGATGCCCACCCCCGGGAGACCCAGTACTTC
cdr3_aa: CASGQDAHPRETQYF

clone_size: many
d_call: TRBD2
j_call: TRBJ2-1
v_call: TRBV20-1
cdr3_nt: TGCAGTGCTAGAGATCCGGGACTAGTAAACAATGAGCAGTTCTTC
cdr3_aa: CSARDPGLVNNEQFF

clone_size: many
d_call: -
j_call: TRBJ1-6
v_call: TRBV20-1
cdr3_nt: TGCAGTGCTAGAACCGGGGGGTGGAATTCACCCCTCCACTTT
cdr3_aa: CSARTGGWNSPLHF

clone_size: many
d_call: -
j_call: TRBJ2-7
v_call: TRBV6-2/TRBV6-3
cdr3_nt: TGTGCCAGCAGTTCTCAGACCTACGAGCAGTACTTC
cdr3_aa: CASSSQTYEQYF

clone_size: -
d_call: -
j_call: TRBJ2-6
v_call: TRBV5-1
cdr3_nt: TGCGCCAGCAGCTTCGGACAGCGACTCTCTGGGGCCAACGTCCTGACTTTC
cdr3_aa: CASSFGQRLSGANVLTF

clone_size: many
d_call: TRBD2
j_call: TRBJ2-5
v_call: TRBV10-3
cdr3_nt: TGTGCCATCAGGTCCGGGACTACAGAGACCCAGTACTTC
cdr3_aa: CAIRSGTTETQYF

clone_size: few
d_call: TRBD2
j_call: TRBJ2-3
v_call: TRBV12-3/TRBV12-4
cdr3_nt: TGTGCCAGCAGTTTTCCTCCTCGAGCGGGAGGGGGGGATACGCAGTATTTT
cdr3_aa: CASSFPPRAGGGDTQYF

clone_size: many
d_call: TRBD1
j_call: TRBJ2-7
v_call: TRBV7-2
cdr3_nt: TGTGCCAGCAGCTTAGCAGCACAGGGGAAGACCTACGAGCAGTACTTC
cdr3_aa: CASSLAAQGKTYEQYF

clone_size: few
d_call: -
j_call: TRBJ2-7
v_call: TRBV5-1
cdr3_nt: TGCGCCAGCAGCCCTCTGGCAGGACAAAATTACGAGCAGTACTTC
cdr3_aa: CASSPLAGQNYEQYF

clone_size: many
d_call: TRBD1
j_call: TRBJ1-2
v_call: TRBV6-1
cdr3_nt: TGTGCCAGCAGTGAAGAGGGACAGGGGAACTATGGCTACACCTTC
cdr3_aa: CASSEEGQGNYGYTF

clone_size: many
d_call: -
j_call: TRBJ2-3
v_call: TRBV4-1
cdr3_nt: TGCGCCAGCAGCCAAGACACGGGGGCCGGCACAGATACGCAGTATTTT
cdr3_aa: CASSQDTGAGTDTQYF

clone_size: many
d_call: -
j_call: TRBJ2-7
v_call: TRBV20-1
cdr3_nt: TGCAGTGCTAGAGTGGGCCACTACGAGCAGTACTTC
cdr3_aa: CSARVGHYEQYF

clone_size: many
d_call: TRBD2
j_call: TRBJ2-1
v_call: TRBV9
cdr3_nt: TGTGCCAGCAGCGTAGGAGCGGGGTACTCCTACAATGAGCAGTTCTTC
cdr3_aa: CASSVGAGYSYNEQFF

clone_size: many
d_call: -
j_call: TRBJ2-1
v_call: TRBV19
cdr3_nt: TGTGCCAGTAGTATACAATCGGCGAGTACCAATGAGCAGTTCTTC
cdr3_aa: CASSIQSASTNEQFF

clone_size: -
d_call: -
j_call: TRBJ2-4
v_call: TRBV28
cdr3_nt: TGTGCCACTTCGGAGGGGGGAGCCAAAAACATTCAGTACTTC
cdr3_aa: CATSEGGAKNIQYF

clone_size: many
d_call: -
j_call: TRBJ2-6
v_call: TRBV12-3/TRBV12-4
cdr3_nt: TGTGCCAGCAGTTCCTCAGTCTCTGGGGCCAACGTCCTGACTTTC
cdr3_aa: CASSSSVSGANVLTF

clone_size: many
d_call: TRBD2
j_call: TRBJ2-1
v_call: TRBV5-8
cdr3_nt: TGTGCCAGCAGCTTCAGGACTAGCGGGAGAAATGAGCAGTTCTTC
cdr3_aa: CASSFRTSGRNEQFF

clone_size: many
d_call: TRBD2
j_call: TRBJ2-2
v_call: TRBV25-1
cdr3_nt: TGTGCCAGCAGTTCGGCTAGCGGGAGAATTCTGGGGGAGCTGTTTTTT
cdr3_aa: CASSSASGRILGELFF

clone_size: many
d_call: -
j_call: TRBJ2-7
v_call: TRBV28
cdr3_nt: TGTGCCAGCAGGAGAAGCGGGCCGCTCTACGAGCAGTACTTC
cdr3_aa: CASRRSGPLYEQYF

clone_size: -
d_call: TRBD1
j_call: TRBJ2-7
v_call: TRBV4-2
cdr3_nt: TGTGCCAGCAGCCCAGGACTTCGCACAGGGGGCTTCAACGAGCAGTACTTC
cdr3_aa: CASSPGLRTGGFNEQYF

clone_size: many
d_call: TRBD1
j_call: TRBJ2-1
v_call: TRBV2
cdr3_nt: TGTGCCAGCAGTGAATTTGACAGGGTGGACAATGAGCAGTTCTTC
cdr3_aa: CASSEFDRVDNEQFF

clone_size: many
d_call: -
j_call: TRBJ2-1
v_call: TRBV4-1
cdr3_nt: TGCGCCAGCAGCCAAGTTTCGGCCGTCTACAATGAGCAGTTCTTC
cdr3_aa: CASSQVSAVYNEQFF

clone_size: once
d_call: TRBD1
j_call: TRBJ2-7
v_call: TRBV9
cdr3_nt: TGTGCCAGCAGCGTAGAGGGCAGGGGGCTCGAAAGACGAATATACGAGCAGTACTTC
cdr3_aa: CASSVEGRGLERRIYEQYF

clone_size: many
d_call: -
j_call: TRBJ2-7
v_call: TRBV19
cdr3_nt: TGTGCCAGTAGTATAGCGGGAGCGCGGAGCGAGCAGTACTTC
cdr3_aa: CASSIAGARSEQYF

clone_size: many
d_call: TRBD2
j_call: TRBJ2-1
v_call: TRBV7-9
cdr3_nt: TGTGCCAGCAGCTCGGGACTAGCGGGAGGAATGCAGTTCTTC
cdr3_aa: CASSSGLAGGMQFF

clone_size: many
d_call: TRBD1
j_call: TRBJ1-2
v_call: TRBV5-1
cdr3_nt: TGCGCCAGCAGACAGGGGCCTTCGGAAGGCTACACCTTC
cdr3_aa: CASRQGPSEGYTF

clone_size: many
d_call: -
j_call: TRBJ2-7
v_call: TRBV7-8
cdr3_nt: TGTGCCAGCAGCTTAGGACGTCGGAACTACGAGCAGTACTTC
cdr3_aa: CASSLGRRNYEQYF

clone_size: many
d_call: -
j_call: TRBJ1-2
v_call: TRBV6-1
cdr3_nt: TGTGCCAGCAGCGCGGACTACTATGGCTACACCTTC
cdr3_aa: CASSADYYGYTF

clone_size: few
d_call: TRBD2
j_call: TRBJ2-3
v_call: TRBV27
cdr3_nt: TGTGCCAGCAGTTTATCTAGCGGGGGGGCAGATACGCAGTATTTT
cdr3_aa: CASSLSSGGADTQYF

clone_size: many
d_call: -
j_call: TRBJ1-3
v_call: TRBV5-1
cdr3_nt: TGCGCCAGCAGCTTGAGAGGTCAGTCCCCCACTGGAAACACCATATATTTT
cdr3_aa: CASSLRGQSPTGNTIYF

clone_size: few
d_call: -
j_call: TRBJ1-4
v_call: TRBV30
cdr3_nt: TGTGCCTGGAGTGTTGGTACGGGTGGGGCTAATGAAAAACTGTTTTTT
cdr3_aa: CAWSVGTGGANEKLFF